This T cell receptor beta chain was identified in a study of CD4 and CD8 cells across lung adenocarcinoma regions. TCRdb reprocessed the PCR reads via MiXCR and lists one record per CDR3 protein. Of about 5,300 distinct CDR3 sequences detected, approximately 65% appear once; the ten largest clones hold 20% to 25%. Localized lung adenocarcinoma, a non-small cell lung cancer, affected the donors. CDR3 length equals 15 residues. Germline-derived CDR1 and CDR2 are SGHAT and FQNNGV. Sample: CD4+ T cells from the center of a lung tumor. The V and J genes are TRBV11-2 and TRBJ2-1, with TRBD1 matching over 9 bases. The J call may not be correct, given that the DNA end is closer to TRBJ2-7. The TCR sequence derives from a female donor with lung adenocarcinoma. The CD4 and CD8 labels of this study may be unreliable. CDR3 loop: CASSPEGTGWDEQYF. The DNA for the CDR3 is TGTGCCAGCAGCCCGGAGGGGACAGGGTGGGACGAGCAGTACTTC.